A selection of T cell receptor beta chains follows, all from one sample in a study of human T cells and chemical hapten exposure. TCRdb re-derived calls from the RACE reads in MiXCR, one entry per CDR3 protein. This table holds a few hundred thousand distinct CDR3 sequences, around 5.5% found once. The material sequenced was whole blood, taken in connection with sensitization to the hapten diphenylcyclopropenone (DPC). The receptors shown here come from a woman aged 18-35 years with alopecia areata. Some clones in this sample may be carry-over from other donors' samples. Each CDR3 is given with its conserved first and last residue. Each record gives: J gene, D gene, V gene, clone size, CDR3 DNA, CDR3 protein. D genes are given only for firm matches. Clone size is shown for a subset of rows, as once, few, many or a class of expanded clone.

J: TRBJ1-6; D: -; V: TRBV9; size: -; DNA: TGTGCCAGCAGCGTAGCCGGAAATTCACCCCTCCACTTT; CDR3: CASSVAGNSPLHF
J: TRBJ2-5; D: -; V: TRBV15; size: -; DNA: TGTGCCACCAGCAGAGATCTGGGCGGGAAAGAGACCCAGTACTTC; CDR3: CATSRDLGGKETQYF
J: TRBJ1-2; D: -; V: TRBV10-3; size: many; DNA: TGTGCCATCAGTGAGGAGGTAGGGGGGACGGATGGCTACACCTTC; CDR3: CAISEEVGGTDGYTF
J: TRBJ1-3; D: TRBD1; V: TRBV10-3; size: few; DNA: TGTGCCATCAGTTACGACAGGGAGTCTGGAAACACCATATATTTT; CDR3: CAISYDRESGNTIYF
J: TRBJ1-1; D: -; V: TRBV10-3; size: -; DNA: TGTGCCATCAGTGGAGGGGTTGATGAGGGGCTGGGCACTGAAGCTTTCTTT; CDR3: CAISGGVDEGLGTEAFF
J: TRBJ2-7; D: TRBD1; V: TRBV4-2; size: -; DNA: TGTGCCAGCAGCCAAGATCGACAGGGGACCTACGAGCAGTACTTC; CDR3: CASSQDRQGTYEQYF
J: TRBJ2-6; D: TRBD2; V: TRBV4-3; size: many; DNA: TGCGCCAGCAGCCAAGGGCCCGGGACTAGCGGGGGTATCCCCTCAACCTCTGGGGCCAACGTCCTGACTTTC; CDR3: CASSQGPGTSGGIPSTSGANVLTF
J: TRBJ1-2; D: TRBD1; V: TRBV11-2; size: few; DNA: TGTGCCAGCAGCTTAGGACAGGGGCCTGGCTACACCTTC; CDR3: CASSLGQGPGYTF
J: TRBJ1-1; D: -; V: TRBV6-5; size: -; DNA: TGTGCCAGCAGCGGACGTCTGAACACTGAAGCTTTCTTT; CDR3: CASSGRLNTEAFF
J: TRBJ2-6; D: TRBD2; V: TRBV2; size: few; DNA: TGTGCCAGCAGTGGTAGCGGGGGCCTATCCTGGGGGGCCAACGTCCTGACTTTC; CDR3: CASSGSGGLSWGANVLTF
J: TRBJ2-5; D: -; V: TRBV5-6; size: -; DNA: TGTGCCAGCAGCTTGGAATTTAGAGACCAAGAGACCCAGTACTTC; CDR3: CASSLEFRDQETQYF
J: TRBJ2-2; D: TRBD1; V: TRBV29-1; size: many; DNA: TGCAGCGTTGGGGGGACAGGGGTGACCGGGGAGCTGTTTTTT; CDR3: CSVGGTGVTGELFF
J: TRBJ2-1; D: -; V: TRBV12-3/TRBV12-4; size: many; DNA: TGTGCCAGCAGTTCAGGGGAGGCCTCCTACAATGAGCAGTTCTTC; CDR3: CASSSGEASYNEQFF
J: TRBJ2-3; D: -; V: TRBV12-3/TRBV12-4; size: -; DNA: TGTGCCAGCAGTCGCCTCAGGGATAGGGCAGATACGCAGTATTTT; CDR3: CASSRLRDRADTQYF
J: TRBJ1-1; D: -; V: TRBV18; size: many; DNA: TGTGCCAGCTCACCACCGGCAGAAAAGAACACTGAAGCTTTCTTT; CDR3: CASSPPAEKNTEAFF
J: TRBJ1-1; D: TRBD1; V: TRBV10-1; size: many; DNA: TGCGCCAGCAGTTCGATACCTGGGACAGCAATGAACACTGAAGCTTTCTTT; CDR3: CASSSIPGTAMNTEAFF
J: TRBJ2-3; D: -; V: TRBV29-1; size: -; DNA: TGCAGCGTTGCACCCACAGATACGCAGTATTTT; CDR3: CSVAPTDTQYF
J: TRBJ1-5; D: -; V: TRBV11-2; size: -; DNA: TGTGCCAGCAGCCCGGAGAGCAGCAGGGGACTTCAGCCCCAGCATTTT; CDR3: CASSPESSRGLQPQHF
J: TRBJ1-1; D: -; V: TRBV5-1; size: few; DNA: TGCGCCAGCAGACCTAACCCCCAAAGATCGAGCACTGAAGCTTTCTTT; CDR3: CASRPNPQRSSTEAFF
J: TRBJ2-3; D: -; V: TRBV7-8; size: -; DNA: TGTGCCAGCAACGGAGCCTCTAGCACAGATACGCAGTATTTT; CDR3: CASNGASSTDTQYF
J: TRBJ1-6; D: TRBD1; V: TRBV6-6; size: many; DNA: TGTGCCAGCAGTACCTCCGGGACAGGGAATTCACCCCTCCACTTT; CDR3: CASSTSGTGNSPLHF
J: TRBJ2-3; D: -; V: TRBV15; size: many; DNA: TGTGCCACCAGCAGAGATCGAAACAGGGATACGCAGTATTTT; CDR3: CATSRDRNRDTQYF
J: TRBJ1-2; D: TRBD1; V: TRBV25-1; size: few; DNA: TGTGCCAGCAGTGCCCCGACAGGGGGCAATGGCTACACCTTC; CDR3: CASSAPTGGNGYTF
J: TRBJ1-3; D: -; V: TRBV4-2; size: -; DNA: TGTGCCAGCAGCCAAGATGAGGGGCTGGGAAACACCATATATTTT; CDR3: CASSQDEGLGNTIYF
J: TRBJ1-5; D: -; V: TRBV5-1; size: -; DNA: TGCGCCAGCAGCCCCGTCCCGGGGAGCGTTCAGCCCCAGCATTTT; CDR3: CASSPVPGSVQPQHF
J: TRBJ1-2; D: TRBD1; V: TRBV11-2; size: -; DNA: TGTGCCAGCAGCTTAGATGTTGGCTGGAGGGGGCCATGGAAAGGCTACACCTTC; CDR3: CASSLDVGWRGPWKGYTF
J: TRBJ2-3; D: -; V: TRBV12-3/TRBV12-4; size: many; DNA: TGTGCCAGCAGTTATAGCGGCCCCACAGATACGCAGTATTTT; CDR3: CASSYSGPTDTQYF
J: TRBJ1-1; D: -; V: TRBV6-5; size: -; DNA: TGTGCCAGCAGTTACGGGCGGGGCATGGACACTGAAGCTTTCTTT; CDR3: CASSYGRGMDTEAFF
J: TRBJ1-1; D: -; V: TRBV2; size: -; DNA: TGTGCCAGCAGGGGAATCAGGAACACTGAAGCTTTCTTT; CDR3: CASRGIRNTEAFF
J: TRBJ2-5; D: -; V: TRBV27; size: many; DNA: TGTGCCAGCAGTCTCCTCTCGCGGGGGACCCAGTACTTC; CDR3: CASSLLSRGTQYF
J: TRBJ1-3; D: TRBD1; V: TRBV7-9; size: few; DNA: TGTGCCAGCAGCTTACGTGACAGGGGAACGGGAAACACCATATATTTT; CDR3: CASSLRDRGTGNTIYF
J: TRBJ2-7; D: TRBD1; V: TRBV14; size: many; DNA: TGTGCCAGCAGCCTAGGACAGGGGTTCGGGGAGCAGTACTTC; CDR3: CASSLGQGFGEQYF
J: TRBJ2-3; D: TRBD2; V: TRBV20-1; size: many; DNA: TGCAGTGCTCGCCGCCTAGCGGGGTCTCTTGGCACAGATACGCAGTATTTT; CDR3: CSARRLAGSLGTDTQYF
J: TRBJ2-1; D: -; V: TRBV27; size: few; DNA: TGTGCCAGCAGCAAAAAGGGGGGGCTGAAGCAGTTCTTC; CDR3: CASSKKGGLKQFF
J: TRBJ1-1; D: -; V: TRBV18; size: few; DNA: TGTGCCAGCTCACCACTATTCGGGGGGTGGGGCCCTGAAGCTTTCTTT; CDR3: CASSPLFGGWGPEAFF
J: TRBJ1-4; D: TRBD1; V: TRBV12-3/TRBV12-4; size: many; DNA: TGTGCCAGCAGTCAACAGGGGCTAAGTGAAAAACTGTTTTTT; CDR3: CASSQQGLSEKLFF
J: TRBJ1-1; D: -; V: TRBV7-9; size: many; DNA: TGTGCCAGCACTATTACGCCAGGCTTATATGAAGCTTTCTTT; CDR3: CASTITPGLYEAFF
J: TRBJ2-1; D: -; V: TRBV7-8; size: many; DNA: TGTGCCAGCAGACCGGAGCAGTTCTTC; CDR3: CASRPEQFF
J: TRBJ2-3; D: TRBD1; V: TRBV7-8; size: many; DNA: TGTGCCAGCAGCCGGAACAGGGGGCAACGCACAGATACGCAGTATTTT; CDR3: CASSRNRGQRTDTQYF
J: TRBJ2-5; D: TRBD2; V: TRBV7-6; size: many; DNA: TGTGCCAGCAGCTTAGGAGCGGGGGTCCAAGAGACCCAGTACTTC; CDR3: CASSLGAGVQETQYF
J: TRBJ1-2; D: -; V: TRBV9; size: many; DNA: TGTGCCAGCAGCGCTACAGGGACCGGTAATCCTAACTATGGCTACACCTTC; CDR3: CASSATGTGNPNYGYTF
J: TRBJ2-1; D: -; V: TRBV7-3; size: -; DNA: TGTGCCAGCAGCAGAGGGGGACCTCCCAGGGATGAGCAGTTCTTC; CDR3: CASSRGGPPRDEQFF
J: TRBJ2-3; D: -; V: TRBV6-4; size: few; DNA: TGTGCCAGCAGTCCCGCAGACACAGATACGCAGTATTTT; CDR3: CASSPADTDTQYF
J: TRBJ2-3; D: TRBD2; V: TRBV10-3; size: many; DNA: TGTGCCATCAGTGCTGGACTAGAAAATACGCAGTATTTT; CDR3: CAISAGLENTQYF
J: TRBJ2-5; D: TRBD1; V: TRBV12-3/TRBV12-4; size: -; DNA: TGTGCCAGCAGTCTATTCAGGGGGGAGACCCAGTACTTC; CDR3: CASSLFRGETQYF
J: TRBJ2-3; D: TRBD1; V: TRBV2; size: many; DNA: TGTGCCAGCAGTTTTACAGGGGGTCGCACAGATACGCAGTATTTT; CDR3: CASSFTGGRTDTQYF
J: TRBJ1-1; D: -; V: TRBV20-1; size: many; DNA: TGCAGTGCCTACGGGGCTTTGCTCACTGAAGCTTTCTTT; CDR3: CSAYGALLTEAFF
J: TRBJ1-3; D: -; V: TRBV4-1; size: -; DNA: TGCGCCAGCAGCCAAGACTTGGAGAGAAACACCATATATTTT; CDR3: CASSQDLERNTIYF
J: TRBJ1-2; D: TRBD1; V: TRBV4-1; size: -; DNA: TGCGCCAGCAGCCACAGGACAGGGGGCAACGGCTACACCTTC; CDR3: CASSHRTGGNGYTF
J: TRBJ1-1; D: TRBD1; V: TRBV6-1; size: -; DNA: TGTGCCAGCAGTGAAAGGAGGGGGCTCACTGAAGCTTTCTTT; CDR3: CASSERRGLTEAFF
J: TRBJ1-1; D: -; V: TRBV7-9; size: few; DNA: TGTGCCAGCAGCTTATCGTCAGGGCCGTCAGCTGAAGCTTTCTTT; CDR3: CASSLSSGPSAEAFF
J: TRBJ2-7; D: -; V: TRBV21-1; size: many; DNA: TGTGCCAGCAGCCAGAGGGGAGTAGGATACGAGCAGTACTTC; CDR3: CASSQRGVGYEQYF
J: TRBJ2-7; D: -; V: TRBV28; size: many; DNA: TGTGCCAGCGTCAGTCCGTCCGAGCAGTACTTC; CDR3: CASVSPSEQYF